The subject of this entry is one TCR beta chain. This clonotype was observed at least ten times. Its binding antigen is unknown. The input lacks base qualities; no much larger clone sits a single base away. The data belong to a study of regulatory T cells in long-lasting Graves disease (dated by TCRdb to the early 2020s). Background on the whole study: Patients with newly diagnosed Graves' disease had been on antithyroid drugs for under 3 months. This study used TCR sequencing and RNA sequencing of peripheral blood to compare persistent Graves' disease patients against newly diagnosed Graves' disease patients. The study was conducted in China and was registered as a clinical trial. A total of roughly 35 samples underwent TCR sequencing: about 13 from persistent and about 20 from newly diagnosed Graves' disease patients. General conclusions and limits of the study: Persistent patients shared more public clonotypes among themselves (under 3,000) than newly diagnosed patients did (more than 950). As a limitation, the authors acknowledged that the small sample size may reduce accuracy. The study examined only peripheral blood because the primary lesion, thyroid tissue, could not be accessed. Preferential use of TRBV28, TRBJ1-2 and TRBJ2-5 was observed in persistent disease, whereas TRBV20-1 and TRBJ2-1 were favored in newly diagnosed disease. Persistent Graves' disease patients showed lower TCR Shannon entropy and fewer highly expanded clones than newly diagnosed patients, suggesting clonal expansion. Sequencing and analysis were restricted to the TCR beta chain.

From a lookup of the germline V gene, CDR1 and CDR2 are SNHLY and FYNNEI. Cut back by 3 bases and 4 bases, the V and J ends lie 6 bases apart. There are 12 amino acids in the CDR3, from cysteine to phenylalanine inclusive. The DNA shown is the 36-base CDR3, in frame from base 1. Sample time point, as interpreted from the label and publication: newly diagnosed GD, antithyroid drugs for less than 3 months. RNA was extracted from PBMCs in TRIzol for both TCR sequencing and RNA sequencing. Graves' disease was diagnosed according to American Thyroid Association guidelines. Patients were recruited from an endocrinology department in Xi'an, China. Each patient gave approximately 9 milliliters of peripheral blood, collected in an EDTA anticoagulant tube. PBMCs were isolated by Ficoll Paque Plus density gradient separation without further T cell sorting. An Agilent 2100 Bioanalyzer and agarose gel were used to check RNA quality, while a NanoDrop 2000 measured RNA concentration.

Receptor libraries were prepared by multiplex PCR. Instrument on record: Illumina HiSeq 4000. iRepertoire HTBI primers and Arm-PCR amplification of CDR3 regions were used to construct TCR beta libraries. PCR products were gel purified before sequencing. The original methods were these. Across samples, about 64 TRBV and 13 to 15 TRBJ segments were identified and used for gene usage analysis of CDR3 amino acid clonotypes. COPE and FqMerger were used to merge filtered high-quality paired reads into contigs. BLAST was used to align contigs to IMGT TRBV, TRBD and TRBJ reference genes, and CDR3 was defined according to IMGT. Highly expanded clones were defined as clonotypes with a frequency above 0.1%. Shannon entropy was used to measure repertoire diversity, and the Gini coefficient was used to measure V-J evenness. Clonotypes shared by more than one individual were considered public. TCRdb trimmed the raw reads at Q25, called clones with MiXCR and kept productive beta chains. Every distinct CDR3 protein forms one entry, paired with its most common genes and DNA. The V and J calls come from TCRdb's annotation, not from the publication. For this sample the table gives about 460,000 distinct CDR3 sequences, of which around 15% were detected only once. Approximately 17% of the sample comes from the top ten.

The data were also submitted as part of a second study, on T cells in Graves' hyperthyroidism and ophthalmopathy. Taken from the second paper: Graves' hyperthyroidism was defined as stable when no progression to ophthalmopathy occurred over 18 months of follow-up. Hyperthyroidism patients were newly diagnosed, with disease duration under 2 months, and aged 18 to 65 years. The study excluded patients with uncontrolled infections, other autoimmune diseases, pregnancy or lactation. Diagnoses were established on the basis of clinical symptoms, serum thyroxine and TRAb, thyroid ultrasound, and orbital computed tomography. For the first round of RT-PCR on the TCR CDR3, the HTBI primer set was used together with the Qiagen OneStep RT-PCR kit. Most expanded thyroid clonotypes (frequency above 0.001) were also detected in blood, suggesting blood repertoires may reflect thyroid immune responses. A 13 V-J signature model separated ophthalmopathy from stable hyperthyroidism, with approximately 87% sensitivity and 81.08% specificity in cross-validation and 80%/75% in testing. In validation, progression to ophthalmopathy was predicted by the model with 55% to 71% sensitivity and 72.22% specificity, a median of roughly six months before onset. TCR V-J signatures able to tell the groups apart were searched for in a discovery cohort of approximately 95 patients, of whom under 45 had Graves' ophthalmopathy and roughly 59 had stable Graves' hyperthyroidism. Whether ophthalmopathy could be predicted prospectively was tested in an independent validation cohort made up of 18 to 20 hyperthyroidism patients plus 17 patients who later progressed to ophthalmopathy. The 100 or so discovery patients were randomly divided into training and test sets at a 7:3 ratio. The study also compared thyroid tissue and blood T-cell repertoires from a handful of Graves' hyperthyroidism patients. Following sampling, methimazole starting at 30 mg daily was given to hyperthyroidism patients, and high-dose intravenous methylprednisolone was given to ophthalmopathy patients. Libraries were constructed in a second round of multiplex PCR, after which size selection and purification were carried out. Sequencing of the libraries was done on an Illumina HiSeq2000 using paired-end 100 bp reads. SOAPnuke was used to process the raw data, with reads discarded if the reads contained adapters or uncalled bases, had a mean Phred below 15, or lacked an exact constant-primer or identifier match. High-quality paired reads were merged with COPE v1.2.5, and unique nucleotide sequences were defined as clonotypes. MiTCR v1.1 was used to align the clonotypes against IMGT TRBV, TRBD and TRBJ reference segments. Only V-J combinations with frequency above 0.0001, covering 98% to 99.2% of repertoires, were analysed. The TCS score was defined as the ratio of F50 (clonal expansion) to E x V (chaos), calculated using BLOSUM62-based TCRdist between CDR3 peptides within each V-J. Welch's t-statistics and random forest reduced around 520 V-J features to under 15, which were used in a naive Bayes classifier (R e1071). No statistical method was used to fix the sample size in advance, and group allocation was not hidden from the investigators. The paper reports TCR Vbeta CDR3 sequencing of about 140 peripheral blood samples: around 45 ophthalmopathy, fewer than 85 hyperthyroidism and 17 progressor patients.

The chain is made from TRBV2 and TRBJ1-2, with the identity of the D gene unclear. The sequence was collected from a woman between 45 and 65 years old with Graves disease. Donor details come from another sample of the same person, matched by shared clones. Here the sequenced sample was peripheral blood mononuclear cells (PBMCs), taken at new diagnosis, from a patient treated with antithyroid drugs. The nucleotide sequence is TGTGCCAGCAGTGAGGCAGCCTATGGCTACACCTTC. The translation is CASSEAAYGYTF.